These T cell receptor beta chains were read from a single sample in a study of HIV-infected patients and healthy controls. TCRdb redid the calling of the 5' RACE reads with MiXCR, one entry per CDR3 protein. This sample has 15,000 to 20,000 distinct CDR3 sequences, with 12% found just once. Sequencing was carried out using blood. Receptors were obtained from an adult in good health. Both conserved end residues are part of each CDR3.

>TRBV3-1|TRBJ2-3
CASSQDPASTDTQYF
>TRBV7-3|TRBJ2-1
CASSPQSGVTYNEQFF
>TRBV7-2|TRBJ1-5
CASSLGSGIGQPQHF
>TRBV7-2|TRBJ1-5
CASSSQGTSNQPQHF
>TRBV5-4|TRBJ1-1
CASSSAGQGNTEAFF
>TRBV4-2|TRBJ1-2
CASSQDAQGIEYGYTF
>TRBV7-2|TRBJ2-1
CASSLVASGGIDEQFF
>TRBV6-5|TRBJ2-7
CASSSGRGKNEQYF
>TRBV11-2|TRBJ2-5
CASSFGDFETQYF
>TRBV7-2|TRBJ2-5
CASSQGLAALETQYF
>TRBV5-1|TRBJ2-7
CASSFGTGGGEQYF
>TRBV6-6|TRBJ1-3
CASSPNTPNSGNTIYF
>TRBV7-9|TRBJ2-2
CASSLLTGELFF
>TRBV20-1|TRBJ1-1
CSARDPGEGGTEAFF
>TRBV12-3/TRBV12-4|TRBJ2-2
CASSRNTGELFF
>TRBV29-1|TRBJ2-1
CSEASGGLREQFF
>TRBV7-2|TRBJ2-7
CASSLSPGLGEQYF
>TRBV28|TRBJ1-1
CASIKWAQGNAFF
>TRBV5-1|TRBJ2-1
CASSLGVLAYNEQFF
>TRBV11-2|TRBJ2-1
CASSWRTSNEQFF
>TRBV4-3|TRBJ1-2
CASSQGGAGDYGYTF
>TRBV12-5|TRBJ1-5
CASGEINQPQHF
>TRBV6-6|TRBJ1-5
CASSPSDSGQPQHF
>TRBV14|TRBJ2-4
CASSQDWGTKNIQYF
>TRBV7-3|TRBJ1-6
CASSFGQIYSPLHF
>TRBV7-9|TRBJ2-6
CASSRTQVANVLTF
>TRBV9|TRBJ2-3
CASSKSVDTQYF
>TRBV11-3|TRBJ2-7
CASSLEMGQGDYEQYF
>TRBV12-3/TRBV12-4|TRBJ2-5
CASSPRTAETQYF
>TRBV24-1|TRBJ2-5
CATSEASVRETQYF
>TRBV20-1|TRBJ2-3
CSARGGGTDTQYF
>TRBV6-6|TRBJ1-4
CASSSSSNRGNEKLFF
>TRBV7-2|TRBJ1-6
CASSLDLTLESLHF
>TRBV19|TRBJ2-2
CASSPGRGKTGELFF
>TRBV30|TRBJ2-7
CAWSLYPGGSYEQYF
>TRBV20-1|TRBJ2-1
CSARVGDRGGGTEQFF
>TRBV6-6|TRBJ1-2
CASSLQGPHTF
>TRBV6-5|TRBJ2-7
CASSYPDPFVRYEQYF
>TRBV19|TRBJ1-2
CVSSIDQGAAASDYGYTF
>TRBV6-2/TRBV6-3|TRBJ1-1
CASSYPTGNTEAFF
>TRBV18|TRBJ2-3
CASSIGQTRTDTQYF
>TRBV5-1|TRBJ1-3
CASSASTNGNTIYF
>TRBV20-1|TRBJ1-4
CSAGVRGAKEKLFF
>TRBV7-2|TRBJ2-6
CASSPVGAGANVLTF
>TRBV7-9|TRBJ1-5
CASSAGQNSNQPQHF
>TRBV7-9|TRBJ2-1
CASSLGGANEQFF
>TRBV20-1|TRBJ1-1
CSARNSGGQVTAFF
>TRBV7-2|TRBJ2-4
CASSFYSPGTSRLGAIQYF
>TRBV29-1|TRBJ2-3
CSVEVYTDTQYF
>TRBV6-2/TRBV6-3|TRBJ2-1
CASSAWESEQFF
>TRBV6-5|TRBJ1-6
CASSYGTDNSPLHF
>TRBV27|TRBJ2-2
CASRRTGDDGELFF